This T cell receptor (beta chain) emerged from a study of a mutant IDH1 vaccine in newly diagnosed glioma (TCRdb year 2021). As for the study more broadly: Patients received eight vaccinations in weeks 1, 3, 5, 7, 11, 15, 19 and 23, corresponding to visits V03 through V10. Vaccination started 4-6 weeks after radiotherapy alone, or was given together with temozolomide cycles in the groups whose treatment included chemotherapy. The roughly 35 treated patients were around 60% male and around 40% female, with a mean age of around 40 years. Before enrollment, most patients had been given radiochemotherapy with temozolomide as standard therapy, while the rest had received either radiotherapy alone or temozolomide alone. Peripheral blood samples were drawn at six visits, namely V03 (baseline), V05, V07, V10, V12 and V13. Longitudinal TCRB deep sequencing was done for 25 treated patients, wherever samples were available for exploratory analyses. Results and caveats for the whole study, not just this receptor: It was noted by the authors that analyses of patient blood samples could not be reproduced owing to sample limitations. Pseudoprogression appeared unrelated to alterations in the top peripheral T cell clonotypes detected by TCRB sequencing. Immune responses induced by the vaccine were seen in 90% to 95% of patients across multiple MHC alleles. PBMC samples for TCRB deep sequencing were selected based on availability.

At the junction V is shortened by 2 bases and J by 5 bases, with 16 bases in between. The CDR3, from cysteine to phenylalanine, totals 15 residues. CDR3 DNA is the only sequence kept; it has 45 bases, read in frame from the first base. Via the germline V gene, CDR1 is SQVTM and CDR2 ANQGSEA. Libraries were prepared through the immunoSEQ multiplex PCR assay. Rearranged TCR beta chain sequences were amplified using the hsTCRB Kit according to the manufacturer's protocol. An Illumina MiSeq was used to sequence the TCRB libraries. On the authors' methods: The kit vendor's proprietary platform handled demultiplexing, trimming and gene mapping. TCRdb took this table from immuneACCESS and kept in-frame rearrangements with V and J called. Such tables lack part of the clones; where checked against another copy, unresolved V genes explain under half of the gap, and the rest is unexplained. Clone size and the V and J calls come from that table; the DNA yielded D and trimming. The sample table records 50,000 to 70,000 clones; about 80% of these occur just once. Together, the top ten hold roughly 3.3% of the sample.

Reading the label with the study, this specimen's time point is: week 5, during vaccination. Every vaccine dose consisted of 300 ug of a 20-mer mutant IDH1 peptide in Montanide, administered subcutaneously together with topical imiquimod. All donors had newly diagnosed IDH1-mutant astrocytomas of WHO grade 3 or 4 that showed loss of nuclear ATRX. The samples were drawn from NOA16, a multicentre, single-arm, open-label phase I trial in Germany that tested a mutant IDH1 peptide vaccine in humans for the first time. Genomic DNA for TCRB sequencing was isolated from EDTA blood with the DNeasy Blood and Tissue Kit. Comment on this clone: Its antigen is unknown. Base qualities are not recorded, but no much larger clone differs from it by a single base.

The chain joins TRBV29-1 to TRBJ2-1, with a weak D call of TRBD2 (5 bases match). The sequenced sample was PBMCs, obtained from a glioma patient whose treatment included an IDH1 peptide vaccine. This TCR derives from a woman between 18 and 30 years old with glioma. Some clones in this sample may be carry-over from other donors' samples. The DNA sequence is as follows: TGCAGCGTTGAAATGGTAGGGCGGGTCCACAATGAGCAGTTCTTC. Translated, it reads CSVEMVGRVHNEQFF.